A single sample is the source of the 6 T cell receptor beta chains below, sequenced in a study of low-dose radiotherapy and immunotherapy resistance in tumors. Primers targeting TRAV and TRBV primed first-strand cDNA, covering alpha and beta chains. With a V-primer adapter and a constant-region primer, TCRs were amplified for about 20 PCR cycles. Using its own MiXCR run on the reads, TCRdb lists one record per CDR3 protein. The sample consists of about 5,600 distinct CDR3 sequences, 82% of them appearing once. These receptors all come from a human donor with advanced metastatic prostate, ovarian, gallbladder or colorectal cancer (not recorded which). This table probably holds off-target reads from a library built for another chain.

V and J are TRBV14 and TRBJ2-7; D unresolved. V was clipped by 3 bases and J by 6 bases, with 24 bases between them. The germline V gene encodes CDR1 SGHDN and CDR2 FVKESK. The CDR3 extends over 17 amino acids. The CDR3 region has the DNA TGTGCCAGCAGCCAGGGCTACGGTCTAGTAGTGGCTGGCGAGCAGTACTTC. Translating gives CASSQGYGLVVAGEQYF.

The chain recombines TRBV3-1 with TRBJ1-1; maybe TRBD1 (5 bases). This CDR3 spans 14 amino acids. Germline lookup yields CDR1 LGHDT and CDR2 YNNKEL (reference sequence). Trimming stripped 2 bases from V and 0 bases from J, with 7 bases between. Written as DNA, the CDR3 is TGTGCCAGCAGCCAATGGGGGATGAACACTGAAGCTTTCTTT. Translated: CASSQWGMNTEAFF.

The chain joins TRBV5-4 to TRBJ2-3; no clear D. V lost 1 base and J 6 bases, leaving 9 bases between the germline ends. Germline CDR1 and CDR2: SGHNT and YYREEE (reference sequence). The CDR3 is 13 residues long. The CDR3 region has the DNA TGTGCCAGCAGCTTGTCGGGCAGGGATACGCAGTATTTT. It encodes CASSLSGRDTQYF.

The chain has TRBV4-2 and TRBJ1-2; D is uncertain. This CDR3 has 14 amino acids. Trimming pared 0 bases from V and 6 bases from J, leaving 11 bases between. In germline, CDR1 is LGHNA, CDR2 YNFKEQ. The CDR3 DNA reads TGTGCCAGCAGCCAAGATCTATTGGGGAATGGCTACACCTTC. As protein: CASSQDLLGNGYTF.

There are a few counts of this clonotype. The chain carries TRBV5-1 and TRBJ2-7; TRBD2 matches 7 bases. The V segment lost 4 bases and the J segment 4 bases; nucleotides outside the gene matches: 8. The CDR3 is 14 amino acids. CDR1 is SGHRS, CDR2 YFSETQ, per germline. CDR3 sequence (DNA): TGCGCCAGCAGCCCGGGGGGAGCTAAGTACGAGCAGTACTTC. Residues: CASSPGGAKYEQYF.

The V and J genes are TRBV6-5 and TRBJ2-5; TRBD1 matches at 10 bases. This CDR3 comprises 15 residues. The trim removed 6 bases at V and 4 bases at J, leaving 8 bases unmatched. The V gene's germline CDR1 is MNHEY and CDR2 SVGAGI. CDR3: CASRRGTGASETQYF. The DNA for the CDR3 is TGTGCCAGCAGACGCGGGACAGGGGCTTCAGAGACCCAGTACTTC.